In its sample, the clone carrying this T cell receptor beta chain was seen a few times. This specimen comes from a study of technical replicates of blood from four donors. Some clones are missing from TCRdb's copy, which holds only in-frame ones; the method was immunoSEQ multiplex PCR. The repertoire holds more than 70,000 clones, with about 92% as singletons. V lost 2 bases, J lost 6 bases, and 8 bases lay in between. Germline CDR1 reads MNHNS; CDR2 reads SASEGT. This CDR3 is built from 13 residues. The sequenced material came from T cells isolated from PBMCs. This chain uses TRBV6-1 with TRBJ1-5; D call uncertain. The TCR sequence derives from a human donor in good health. The CDR3 nucleotides are TGTGCCAGCAGTGAAATTCTGTCTCAGCCCCAGCATTTT. Translation gives CASSEILSQPQHF.